This T cell receptor beta chain was sequenced for a study of shared clonotypes between healthy human individuals. Study-wide results and limits: Larger estimated richness was generally recorded for naive subsets relative to memory subsets. Few donors restricted represented genetic and exposure-history diversity.

On this clone: Its specificity is unknown.

Terminally differentiated effector memory CD45RA+ cells were excluded from the naive CD8 cells, which were CD45RO-negative and positively selected for CCR7. Sequencing used immunoSEQ multiplex PCR; TCRdb keeps in-frame clones, though not all of them. The sample holds millions of clones, 90% to 95% seen once. The sample comprised naive CD8+ T cells from PBMCs. The source of this sequence is a man aged 18 to 35 in good health. Some clones in this sample may be carry-over from other donors' samples.

CDR3 nucleotides: TGTGCCACGAGGCGGGCTACCACTAGCACAGATACGCAGTATTTT. The encoded protein is CATRRATTSTDTQYF. V gene TRBV9 combines with J gene TRBJ2-3; possibly TRBD2 for D (5 bases). The CDR3 runs 15 residues. Trimming took 9 bases from V and 0 from J, leaving 17 bases between them. CDR1 is SGDLS, CDR2 YYNGEE, per germline.